The 26 T cell receptor beta chains presented below share a single source sample, sequenced in a study of cytomegalovirus exposure and HLA in healthy donors. The PCR made use of 60 Vbeta and 13 Jbeta primers. Using immunoSEQ multiplex PCR, the repertoire was profiled, and TCRdb retains in-frame clones only, with some absent. The sample yields some 130,000 clones, around 70% seen once. The sequenced sample was PBMCs. These receptors originate from a man aged 30 to 39 in good health and CMV-seropositive.

This clone appeared a few times. The genes are TRBV11-2 and TRBJ2-7; TRBD1 is a possible D gene (5 bases). The V gene lost 5 bases and the J gene lost 7 bases, with 18 bases spanning the gap. CDR1 is SGHAT and CDR2 is FQNNGV in the germline V gene. This CDR3 has 14 amino acids. The DNA for the CDR3 is TGTGCCAGCAGCCCCCAGCGTGGGGCAGGGGAGCAGTACTTC. Protein product: CASSPQRGAGEQYF.

The genes are TRBV5-5 and TRBJ2-3; 11 nucleotides line up with TRBD2. The CDR3 is 17 residues long. CDR1 SGHKS and CDR2 YYEKEE come from the germline V gene (reference sequence). Germline trimming cut 4 bases from V and 4 bases from J; bases unmatched to any gene: 11. DNA for the CDR3: TGTGCCAGCAGCCTCCAATCACTAGCGGGAGCATCAGATACGCAGTATTTT. Translation: CASSLQSLAGASDTQYF.

The chain couples TRBV6-8 to TRBJ2-7, with a weak D call TRBD1 (6 bases). V gave up 5 bases and J gave up 5 bases, with 22 bases separating them. Germline V gives CDR1 MNHGY, CDR2 SAAAGT. CDR3 length: 16 amino acids. The CDR3 DNA follows: TGTGCCAGCAGTCCGACGGCCCTCTCAGGGGTCCACGAGCAGTACTTC. This gives the protein CASSPTALSGVHEQYF.

This clone appeared a single time. The CDR3 DNA sequence: TGTGCCAGTAGCCTTCGGGGCGGGAGGGCCTCCTACGAGCAGTACTTC. This codes for CASSLRGGRASYEQYF. The V gene is TRBV19, the J gene TRBJ2-7; TRBD2 agrees at 9 bases. V shed 6 bases, J shed 0 bases, and the junction held 9 bases outside the gene matches. CDR1 LNHDA and CDR2 SQIVND come from the germline V gene (reference sequence). The CDR3 has 16 amino acids.

This chain connects TRBV9 to TRBJ1-2, with D perhaps TRBD1 (6 bases). V lost 6 bases and J 4 bases, leaving 16 bases between the germline ends. CDR1 is SGDLS, CDR2 YYNGEE, per germline. The CDR3 contains 14 residues. CDR3 protein: CASNPLDSSYGYTF. The CDR3 nucleotides are TGTGCCAGCAATCCCCTGGACAGTTCCTATGGCTACACCTTC.

The chain recombines TRBV30 with TRBJ2-7; TRBD1 might be the D (6 bases). Trimming took off 0 bases at V and 0 bases at J, with 12 bases between the two ends. From germline, CDR1 is GTSNPN and CDR2 SVGIG (reference sequence). The CDR3 has 15 amino acids. CDR3 amino acids: CAWSVRTGISYEQYF. DNA for the CDR3: TGTGCCTGGAGTGTCAGAACAGGGATCTCCTACGAGCAGTACTTC.

This chain links TRBV5-4 with TRBJ1-1, with TRBD1 identical over 8 bases. Germline CDR1 SGHNT, CDR2 YYREEE (reference sequence). J gave up 8 bases and V 4 bases, and 4 bases lay outside the gene matches. CDR3 length: 12 residues. CDR3 region: CASSLWTGEAFF. The CDR3 DNA is TGTGCCAGCAGCCTTTGGACAGGGGAAGCTTTCTTT.

In its sample, this clone was seen once. The rearrangement joins TRBV28 to TRBJ1-5; TRBD1 matches 8 bases. V lost 7 bases, J lost 5 bases, and 10 bases stayed unmatched. Per germline, CDR1 MDHEN and CDR2 SYDVKM. CDR3 size: 15 residues. This chain's CDR3 is CASTPLDREDQPQHF. CDR3 in DNA: TGTGCCAGCACTCCCCTGGACAGGGAGGATCAGCCCCAGCATTTT.

The CDR3 spells CASSLGTGGQQPQHF. Here the CDR3 DNA reads TGCGCCAGCAGCCTGGGTACAGGGGGCCAGCAGCCCCAGCATTTT. This chain connects TRBV5-1 to TRBJ1-5, with 9 bases fitting TRBD1. Germline V gene lookup returns CDR1 SGHRS and CDR2 YFSETQ. The CDR3 sequence is 15 residues long. V lost 4 bases, J lost 7 bases, and 9 bases stayed unmatched. Filled out from reference TRBV5-1 and TRBJ1-5, the complete variable domain reads KAGVTQTPRYLIKTRGQQVTLSCSPISGHRSVSWYQQTPGQGLQFLFEYFSETQRNKGNFPGRFSGRQFSNSRSEMNVSTLELGDSALYLCASSLGTGGQQPQHFGDGTRLSIL.

The J gene is TRBJ2-7, the V gene TRBV2; maybe TRBD2 (5 bases). The CDR3 sequence is 13 residues long. V was trimmed by 4 bases and J by 4 bases, leaving 11 bases between them. CDR1 is SNHLY, CDR2 FYNNEI, per germline. The CDR3 nucleotides read TGTGCCAGCAGTGTATCCGGGGTTTACGAGCAGTACTTC. This translates into CASSVSGVYEQYF.

V is TRBV13 and J is TRBJ2-5; 9 bases agree with TRBD1. Germline assignment: CDR1 PRHDT and CDR2 FYEKMQ (reference sequence). The CDR3 loop spans 14 amino acids. V lost 5 bases and J lost 5; bases outside the gene matches: 6. This CDR3 is CASSGQGWGETQYF. The CDR3 region has the DNA TGTGCCAGCAGCGGACAGGGGTGGGGGGAGACCCAGTACTTC.

CDR3 DNA: TGCGCCAGCCACCAGGGGAATGAGCAGTTCTTC. Translation: CASHQGNEQFF. The gene calls are TRBV10-2 and TRBJ2-1; possible D gene TRBD1, 6 bases. V was cut by 8 bases and J by 7 bases, with 9 bases left in between. The germline V gene has CDR1 WSHSY and CDR2 SAAADI. The CDR3 covers 11 residues.

The gene calls are TRBV5-1 and TRBJ1-6, with 7 bases that match TRBD1. This CDR3 is built from 15 residues. Per the germline V gene, CDR1 is SGHRS and CDR2 is YFSETQ. Trimming took 4 bases from V and 7 from J; bases not matched to a gene: 8. The CDR3 DNA is TGCGCCAGCAGCCATAACAGGGGAGACAATTCACCCCTCCACTTT. Protein sequence: CASSHNRGDNSPLHF.

The chain carries TRBV7-2 and TRBJ2-4, with D tentatively TRBD1 (5 bases). Trimming stripped 4 bases from V and 0 bases from J, with 13 bases between. This CDR3 has 16 residues. Germline CDR1 reads SGHTA; CDR2 reads FQGNSA. CDR3 in DNA: TGTGCCAGCAGCTCGCCAGGGCAACTAGCCAAAAACATTCAGTACTTC. Translation: CASSSPGQLAKNIQYF. Variable domain in full (rest from reference TRBV7-2 and TRBJ2-4): GAGVSQSPSNKVTEKGKDVELRCDPISGHTALYWYRQSLGQGLEFLIYFQGNSAPDKSGLPSDRFSAERTGGSVSTLTIQRTQQEDSAVYLCASSSPGQLAKNIQYFGAGTRLSVL.

The chain employs TRBV6-5 and TRBJ2-7; D not certain. Germline V gene data show CDR1 as MNHEY and CDR2 as SVGAGI. The CDR3 spans 12 residues. V lost 5 bases and J lost 10, with 15 bases in between. The CDR3 DNA sequence: TGTGCCAGCAGTAATACTATCTCCCTTCAGTACTTC. Translated: CASSNTISLQYF.

This clone appeared once. As DNA, the CDR3 is TGCGCCAGCAGCCAAGAGGGGACTAGCGGGGGTAGCACAGATACGCAGTATTTT. It encodes CASSQEGTSGGSTDTQYF. The V call is TRBV4-3, the J call TRBJ2-3; 14 nucleotides align to TRBD2. CDR3 length: 18 amino acids. J gave up 0 bases and V 0 bases, and 2 bases lay outside the gene matches. The germline CDR1 and CDR2 sequences are LGHNA and YSLEER.

The chain combines TRBV4-3 with TRBJ1-1; maybe TRBD1 (5 bases). The CDR3 extends over 14 amino acids. With 4 bases removed from V and 6 bases from J, the gap between germline ends came to 15 bases. The germline V gene has CDR1 LGHNA and CDR2 YSLEER. The CDR3 sequence: CASSRQRGGAEAFF. The CDR3 DNA reads TGCGCCAGCAGCCGCCAGAGGGGAGGGGCTGAAGCTTTCTTT.

In its sample, this clone was seen a few times. V gene TRBV23-1 combines with J gene TRBJ2-5; 8 bases match TRBD1. TRBV23-1 is marked as an open reading frame, function uncertain. The CDR3 runs to 14 residues. The ends lost 4 bases at V and 5 bases at J; junction bases unmatched: 6. The DNA of the CDR3 is TGCGCCAGCAGTCCCAGGACAGGGTGGGAGACCCAGTACTTC. Translating gives CASSPRTGWETQYF.

CDR3 nucleotide sequence: TGTGCCAGCAGCACAAGCACAGGGGACAAAAACATTCAGTACTTC. Protein sequence: CASSTSTGDKNIQYF. The J gene is TRBJ2-4, the V gene TRBV5-4; TRBD1 matches 7 bases. CDR1 and CDR2 from the germline V gene are SGHNT and YYREEE (reference sequence). The V segment lost 4 bases and the J segment 3 bases; nucleotides outside the gene matches: 7. The CDR3 contains 15 residues.

The V gene is TRBV5-1, the J gene TRBJ1-4; a weak D match, TRBD1 (5 bases). The CDR3 contains 15 residues. Deletions cut 0 bases from V and 2 bases from J, with 8 bases between. Germline V gene sequence: CDR1 SGHRS, CDR2 YFSETQ. DNA for the CDR3: TGCGCCAGCAGCTTGGTAGCAGGGACTAATGAAAAACTGTTTTTT. It codes for CASSLVAGTNEKLFF.

The chain couples TRBV2 to TRBJ1-5, with 9 bases aligning to TRBD1. Germline lookup yields CDR1 SNHLY and CDR2 FYNNEI. This CDR3 comprises 13 residues. The junction had 5 bases not matched to a gene; V was cut back by 7 bases and J by 7 bases. The CDR3 here is CASTRQGGQPQHF. DNA of the CDR3: TGTGCCAGCACTAGACAGGGGGGACAGCCCCAGCATTTT.

CDR3 sequence reads: CSVVQNTEAFF. The CDR3 bases are TGCAGCGTTGTTCAGAACACTGAAGCTTTCTTT. The genes are TRBV29-1 and TRBJ1-1, with no clear D. Germline CDR1 and CDR2: SQVTM and ANQGSEA. The CDR3 is 11 residues long. V shed 4 bases and J shed 1 base, with 4 bases lying between them.

This chain joins TRBV5-1 and TRBJ2-5; weak D call: TRBD1 (6 bases). V dropped 0 bases and J dropped 3 bases, with 6 bases sitting between them. This CDR3 spans 13 amino acids. Germline loops: CDR1 SGHRS, CDR2 YFSETQ. DNA for the CDR3: TGCGCCAGCAGCTTGGGACAGGAAGAGACCCAGTACTTC. Amino acids: CASSLGQEETQYF. Using reference TRBV5-1 and TRBJ2-5 for the parts outside the CDR3, the full variable domain is KAGVTQTPRYLIKTRGQQVTLSCSPISGHRSVSWYQQTPGQGLQFLFEYFSETQRNKGNFPGRFSGRQFSNSRSEMNVSTLELGDSALYLCASSLGQEETQYFGPGTRLLVL.

This clone showed up just once. The chain links TRBV11-1 to TRBJ2-7; D is unclear. The germline V gene has CDR1 SGHAT and CDR2 FQDESV (reference sequence). Trimming stripped 2 bases from V and 0 bases from J, with 8 bases between. This CDR3 is built from 14 residues. The CDR3 nucleotides read TGTGCCAGCAGCTTACTCCAGTCCTCCTACGAGCAGTACTTC. Its translation is CASSLLQSSYEQYF.

The genes are TRBV6-5 and TRBJ2-7; unclear D gene. The CDR3 runs to 15 residues. The germline gives CDR1 MNHEY, CDR2 SVGAGI. V was shortened by 10 bases and J by 0 bases, with 19 bases between the two germline ends. The chain's CDR3 is CAISRGYSYSYEQYF. In DNA, the CDR3 is TGTGCCATCTCCCGCGGATATTCATACTCCTACGAGCAGTACTTC.

The J gene is TRBJ2-6, the V gene TRBV9; D is uncertain. The CDR3 has 14 residues. Germline CDR1 and CDR2: SGDLS and YYNGEE. Trimming took off 3 bases at V and 0 bases at J, with 4 bases between the two ends. The CDR3 loop reads CASSALSGANVLTF. The CDR3 DNA reads as TGTGCCAGCAGCGCCCTCTCTGGGGCCAACGTCCTGACTTTC.